These 5 T cell receptor beta chains were all obtained from the same sample, sequenced in a study of blood T cell repertoires in COVID-19. TCRdb's table, derived via immunoSEQ multiplex PCR, lists solely in-frame clones and lacks some. The table has 250,000 or so clones, around 80% seen once. The sequenced material came from peripheral blood. These receptors originate from a man between 60 and 70 years old with acute or convalescent COVID-19.

The rearrangement uses TRBV14 and TRBJ2-3; D is possibly TRBD2 (6 bases). Trimming took 8 bases from V and 6 from J, leaving 21 bases between them. The CDR3 length is 15 residues. Germline values: CDR1 SGHDN, CDR2 FVKESK. CDR3 coding DNA: TGTGCCAGCGGGACTTTGACTGCCGCCGGCGATACGCAGTATTTT. Its translation is CASGTLTAAGDTQYF.

The rearrangement uses TRBV18 and TRBJ1-2; the match to TRBD1 covers 8 bases. Germline CDR1 KGHSH, CDR2 LQKENI. This CDR3 contains 14 residues. The V gene end was trimmed by 1 base and the J gene end by 2 bases; junction bases not matched to a gene: 0. The CDR3 loop is CASSPRQGNYGYTF. The CDR3 DNA sequence: TGTGCCAGCTCACCACGACAGGGGAACTATGGCTACACCTTC.

The rearrangement uses TRBV4-1 and TRBJ1-4; D might be TRBD1 (5 bases). This CDR3 spans 15 amino acids. The V gene lost 0 bases and the J gene lost 8 bases, with 13 bases spanning the gap. Germline V gene data show CDR1 as MGHRA and CDR2 as YSYEKL. CDR3 loop: CASSQDRAGSEKLFF. For the CDR3, the DNA is TGCGCCAGCAGCCAAGATCGGGCAGGGTCAGAAAAACTGTTTTTT.

The chain is built from TRBV20-1 and TRBJ2-7; TRBD1 is a possible D gene (5 bases). Germline CDR1 and CDR2: DFQATT and SNEGSKA (reference sequence). V was cut by 3 bases and J by 0 bases, with 18 bases left in between. The CDR3 extends over 16 amino acids. The CDR3 is CSASWDSDRNSYEQYF. CDR3 DNA sequence: TGCAGTGCTAGTTGGGATTCAGACAGAAACTCCTACGAGCAGTACTTC.

The chain employs TRBV11-1 and TRBJ2-5, with 7 positions matching TRBD2. The CDR3 totals 15 residues. Germline V gene lookup returns CDR1 SGHAT and CDR2 FQDESV (reference sequence). J lost 2 bases, V lost 0 bases, and 3 bases had no gene match. The chain's CDR3 is CASSLAGAGQETQYF. CDR3 DNA sequence: TGTGCCAGCAGCTTAGCGGGAGCGGGACAAGAGACCCAGTACTTC.